This T cell receptor beta chain was sequenced for a study of identifying expanded T cells in peripheral blood. Per germline, CDR1 SGHNT and CDR2 YENEEA. Between the trimmed V and J ends, which lost 0 bases and 0 bases, there was a span of 9 bases. This CDR3 has 16 residues. Some clones are missing from TCRdb's copy, which holds only in-frame ones; the method was immunoSEQ multiplex PCR. The sample consists of about 80,000 clones, 85% to 90% of them appearing once. The sequencing input was blood. The sequence derives from a person between 18 and 69 years old in good health. V and J are TRBV11-3 and TRBJ2-1, with no clear D. The CDR3 DNA reads TGTGCCAGCAGCTTAGAGTCTCCTAGCTCCTACAATGAGCAGTTCTTC. This gives the protein CASSLESPSSYNEQFF. Drawing the rest from reference TRBV11-3 and TRBJ2-1, the complete variable domain is EAGVVQSPRYKIIEKKQPVAFWCNPISGHNTLYWYLQNLGQGPELLIRYENEEAVDDSQLPKDRFSAERLKGVDSTLKIQPAELGDSAVYLCASSLESPSSYNEQFFGPGTRLTVL.